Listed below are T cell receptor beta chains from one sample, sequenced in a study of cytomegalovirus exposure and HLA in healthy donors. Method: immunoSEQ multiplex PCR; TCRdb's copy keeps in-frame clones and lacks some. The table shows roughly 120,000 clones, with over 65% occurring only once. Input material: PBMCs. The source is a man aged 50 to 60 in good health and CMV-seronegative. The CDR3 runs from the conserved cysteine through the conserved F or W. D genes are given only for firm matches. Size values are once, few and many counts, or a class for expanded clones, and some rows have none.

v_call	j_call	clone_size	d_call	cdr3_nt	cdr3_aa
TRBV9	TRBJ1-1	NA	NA	TGTGCCAGCAGCGCGAGCAGGGGTGAAGCTTTCTTT	CASSASRGEAFF
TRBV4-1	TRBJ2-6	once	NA	TGCGCCAGCAGCCAAGATCTCTCTGGGGCCAACGTCCTGACTTTC	CASSQDLSGANVLTF
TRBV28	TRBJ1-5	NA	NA	TGTGCCAGCAGTCGCAGACAGCCATATAGCAATCAGCCCCAGCATTTT	CASSRRQPYSNQPQHF
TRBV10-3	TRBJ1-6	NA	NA	TGTGCCATCAGTGAAATTGGGCCAGGGGAATATTCACCCCTCCACTTT	CAISEIGPGEYSPLHF
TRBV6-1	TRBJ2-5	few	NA	TGTGCCAGCAGTAGCAGGGTAGGGGAGACCCAGTACTTC	CASSSRVGETQYF
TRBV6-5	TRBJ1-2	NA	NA	TGTGCCAGCAGTTATGATGCGAACTATGGCTACACCTTC	CASSYDANYGYTF
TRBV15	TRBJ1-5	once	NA	TGTGCCACCAAGAGCAGGGCCGGCAATCAGCCCCAGCATTTT	CATKSRAGNQPQHF
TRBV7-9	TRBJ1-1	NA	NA	TGTTCCAGCAGCTTAGAGGGGGTTGGTGGAGAAGCTTTCTTT	CSSSLEGVGGEAFF
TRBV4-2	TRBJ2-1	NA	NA	TGTGCCAGCAGCCAAGATTGGGGGCCCTACAATGAGCAGTTCTTC	CASSQDWGPYNEQFF
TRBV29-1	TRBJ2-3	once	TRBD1	TGCAGCGTTGAAGTAACAGGGGCAGATACGCAGTATTTT	CSVEVTGADTQYF
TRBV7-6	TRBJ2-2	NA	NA	TGTGCCGCAGCGAACACCGGGGAGCTGTTTTTT	CAAANTGELFF
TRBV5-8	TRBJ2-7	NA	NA	TGTGCCAGCAGCTTCGCCGGCCACGGGGAGTACGAGCAGTACTTC	CASSFAGHGEYEQYF
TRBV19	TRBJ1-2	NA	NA	TGTGCCAGTAGTATATTGCTGAGAGGGCGCAAATTCTATGGCTACACCTTC	CASSILLRGRKFYGYTF
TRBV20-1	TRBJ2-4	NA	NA	TGCAGTGCTAGTTACAGGGAAGTTCAGTACTTC	CSASYREVQYF
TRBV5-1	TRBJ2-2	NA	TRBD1	TGCGCCAGCAGTTACCCCAGGGGGACCGGGGAGCTGTTTTTT	CASSYPRGTGELFF
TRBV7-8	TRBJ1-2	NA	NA	TGTGCCAGCAGCTTAGGCGGCAGACCTAACTATGGCTACACCTTC	CASSLGGRPNYGYTF
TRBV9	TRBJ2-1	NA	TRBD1	TGTGCCAGCAGTTTAATGGGCACAGGGGACAATGAGCAGTTCTTC	CASSLMGTGDNEQFF
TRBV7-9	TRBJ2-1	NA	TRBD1	TGTTCCAGCAGCTTAGGGACAGGGGGCGGCGGATTGGGGTTCATCTTC	CSSSLGTGGGGLGFIF
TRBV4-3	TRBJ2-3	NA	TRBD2	TGCGCGGGCCCCCTAGCGGGGGCATTCACAGATACGCAGTATTTT	CAGPLAGAFTDTQYF
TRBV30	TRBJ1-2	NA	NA	TGTGCCTGGAGTGTGCGGATTGGTGGCTACACCTTC	CAWSVRIGGYTF
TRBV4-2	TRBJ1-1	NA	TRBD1	TGTGCCAGCAGCCAAGGCGGGACAGGGTGGAACACTGAAGCTTTCTTT	CASSQGGTGWNTEAFF
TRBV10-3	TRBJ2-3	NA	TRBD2	TGTGCCATATATAGCGGGGGGGCTGGAGATACGCAGTATTTT	CAIYSGGAGDTQYF
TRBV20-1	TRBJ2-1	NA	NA	TGTAGTCTTGAGTTCTACAATGAGCAGTTCTTC	CSLEFYNEQFF
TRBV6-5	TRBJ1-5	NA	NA	TGTGCCAGCAGCCCTGGACGGGGAAGCAATCAGCCCCAGCATTTT	CASSPGRGSNQPQHF
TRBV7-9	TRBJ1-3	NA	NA	TGTGCCAGCAGCTTATCGGGGGGGGCGTATTCCTCTGGAAACACCATATATTTT	CASSLSGGAYSSGNTIYF
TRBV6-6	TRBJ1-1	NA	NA	TGTGCCAGCAGTTACGTACAGGTCACGAACACTGAAGCTTTCTTT	CASSYVQVTNTEAFF
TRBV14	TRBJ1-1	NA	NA	TGTGCCAACCTGATAGAGCGGACTGAAGCTTTCTTT	CANLIERTEAFF
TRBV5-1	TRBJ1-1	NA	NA	TGCGCCAGCAGCTTGGTGGTAGGGGGCACTGAAGCTTTCTTT	CASSLVVGGTEAFF